Listed below are T cell receptor beta chains from one sample, sequenced in a study of OX40 agonist ivuxolimab in advanced cancers. Sequencing was performed with immunoSEQ multiplex PCR; in TCRdb, only in-frame clones are kept and a portion is missing. The sample has 52,000 or so clones, over 90% seen once. The material was CD4+ or CD8+ T cells sorted from blood, obtained in a trial of the OX40 agonist ivuxolimab. The receptor set was obtained from an adult with an advanced solid tumor such as melanoma, head and neck, liver or kidney cancer. Both conserved end residues are part of each CDR3. A D gene is named only where the DNA matches it firmly. Rows may omit the clone size; those that give it use once, few, many or a size class.

v_gene	j_gene	abundance	d_gene	CDR3nt	CDR3aa
TRBV10-3	TRBJ1-2	few	TRBD1	TGTGCCATCAGTGAAGGACAGGGCTATGGCTACACCTTC	CAISEGQGYGYTF
TRBV13	TRBJ1-3	.	.	TGTGCCAGCAGCCTAGACGGGGGTGGGCGGGACACCATATATTTT	CASSLDGGGRDTIYF
TRBV6-5	TRBJ1-2	.	.	TGTGCCAGCAGTTACTCGAGGGTCGGATATGGCTACACCTTC	CASSYSRVGYGYTF
TRBV28	TRBJ2-1	.	.	TGTGCCAGTGGCGGGTTACTAAGCTCCTACAATGAGCAGTTCTTC	CASGGLLSSYNEQFF
TRBV28	TRBJ2-4	.	.	TGTGCCAGCAGCCTCAGTGGGGAGTCGAGGTACTTC	CASSLSGESRYF
TRBV4-2	TRBJ2-5	.	.	TGTGCCAGCAGCCAAGAGAAGCTCAGCGGGGAGACCCAGTACTTC	CASSQEKLSGETQYF
TRBV28	TRBJ2-7	.	.	TGTGCCAGCAGTTCCTACGGACAAACCTACGAGCAGTACTTC	CASSSYGQTYEQYF
TRBV11-2	TRBJ2-7	.	.	TGTGCCAGCAGCTTAGGTCCCCGGACCAAAACCGAGCAGTACTTC	CASSLGPRTKTEQYF
TRBV28	TRBJ2-1	.	TRBD1	TGTGCCAGCAGTTTTCGGGGAACCGGGACAGGGCAGTTCTTC	CASSFRGTGTGQFF
TRBV7-9	TRBJ2-7	.	TRBD1	TGTGCCAGCAGCTTAACAGGACAGGGGGCGCATGGCGAGCAGTACTTC	CASSLTGQGAHGEQYF
TRBV15	TRBJ2-5	.	TRBD1	TGTGCCACCACTCCGGGACAGGCCACAGACCAGTACTTC	CATTPGQATDQYF
TRBV5-3	TRBJ2-2	.	.	TGTGCCAGAACCTCGAGGACCGCGAACACCGGGGAGCTGTTTTTT	CARTSRTANTGELFF
TRBV9	TRBJ2-2	.	.	TGTGCCAGCAGCGCGGGGACCAACACCGGGGAGCTGTTTTTT	CASSAGTNTGELFF
TRBV27	TRBJ1-4	.	TRBD1	TGTGCCAGCAGTTCTCTTCAGGGCAGGGGGCGCCTATTTAATAATGAAAAACTGTTTTTT	CASSSLQGRGRLFNNEKLFF
TRBV9	TRBJ1-1	.	TRBD1	TGTGCCAGCAGCACAGGGGTTGGTACTGAAGCTTTCTTT	CASSTGVGTEAFF
TRBV10-1	TRBJ2-7	.	TRBD1	TGCGCCAGCAAGGAAGGACAGGGGGACTCCTACGAGCAGTACTTC	CASKEGQGDSYEQYF
TRBV7-9	TRBJ1-4	.	.	TGTGCCAGCAGCTTAATTGGGGAGATGGGCGAAAAACTGTTTTTT	CASSLIGEMGEKLFF
TRBV5-6	TRBJ2-2	.	.	TGTGCCAGCAGCCCCTCCACCCCGGACACCGGGGAGCTGTTTTTT	CASSPSTPDTGELFF
TRBV10-1	TRBJ2-7	.	TRBD1	TGCGCCAGCAGCCCCGGGACAGAAGGAGCCTACGAGCAGTACTTC	CASSPGTEGAYEQYF
TRBV13	TRBJ1-1	.	.	TGTGCCAGCAGCACCGAGACCTTGGGTGAAGCTTTCTTT	CASSTETLGEAFF
TRBV19	TRBJ2-3	.	.	TGTGCCAGTAGTATAGATGCCTCGTACACAGATACGCAGTATTTT	CASSIDASYTDTQYF
TRBV19	TRBJ2-7	few	.	TGTGCCAGTAGTCCCGGAGTGGGGACCTACGAGCAGTACTTC	CASSPGVGTYEQYF
TRBV7-9	TRBJ2-3	.	.	TGTGCCAGCAGCTCACCGGACCCTTGGGATACGCAGTATTTT	CASSSPDPWDTQYF